The clone carrying this TCR beta chain is a singleton in its sample. As yet, its antigen is unknown. A multiplex PCR was run with 60 Vbeta primers and 13 Jbeta primers. The repertoire was sequenced with immunoSEQ multiplex PCR; TCRdb's copy has only in-frame clones and lacks some. In the table there are 190,000 or so clones, 83% of which are singletons. From germline, CDR1 is MNHNY and CDR2 SVGAGI (reference sequence). This CDR3 is 15 amino acids long. J was trimmed by 0 bases and V by 4 bases; bases with no gene match: 4. These data originate in a study of cytomegalovirus exposure and HLA in healthy donors. Whole-study findings and limits: Later, TCR association rates were found to vary by HLA locus, highest for DRB1 and lowest for HLA-C.

The sample taken for sequencing was PBMCs. This sequence was found in a man aged 45-65 years in good health and CMV-seronegative. This sequence joins TRBV6-6 and TRBJ2-7; TRBD2 matches 9 bases. The CDR3 reads CASSSSGVASYEQYF. The CDR3 DNA follows: TGTGCCAGCAGTTCTAGCGGGGTCGCCTCCTACGAGCAGTACTTC.